The rows below give T cell receptor beta chains drawn from one sample of a study of T cells in Graves' hyperthyroidism and ophthalmopathy. TCRdb independently ran MiXCR on the multiplex PCR reads; one entry per CDR3 protein. In the table there are around 530,000 distinct CDR3 sequences, 15% to 20% of which are singletons. Material: blood. The receptors stem from a woman aged 18 to 35 with Graves' ophthalmopathy. The CDR3 runs from the conserved cysteine through the conserved F or W. The D gene is left open where the match is weak. Clone size, where shown, is once, few, many, or a class for clones that have expanded.

clone_size: few
j_call: TRBJ2-3
d_call: TRBD2
v_call: TRBV5-1
cdr3_nt: TGCGCCAGCAGCTTGGTGTCGCGGGGGACTAGCACAGATACGCAGTATTTT
cdr3_aa: CASSLVSRGTSTDTQYF

clone_size: many
j_call: TRBJ2-5
d_call: NA
v_call: TRBV28
cdr3_nt: TGTGCCAGCAGTTTTCGGTACGGCCAAGAGACCCAGTACTTC
cdr3_aa: CASSFRYGQETQYF

clone_size: few
j_call: TRBJ2-2
d_call: TRBD1
v_call: TRBV29-1
cdr3_nt: TGCAGCTATAGGACAGGGCCCGGGGAGCTGTTTTTT
cdr3_aa: CSYRTGPGELFF

clone_size: NA
j_call: TRBJ2-2
d_call: NA
v_call: TRBV7-2
cdr3_nt: TGTGCCAGCAGCTTATATCCAGGCACCGGGGAGCTGTTTTTT
cdr3_aa: CASSLYPGTGELFF

clone_size: NA
j_call: TRBJ2-1
d_call: NA
v_call: TRBV6-6
cdr3_nt: TGTGCCAGCAGTTACTCAGAAGGGGAGCGTCTCTCCTACAATGAGCAGTTCTTC
cdr3_aa: CASSYSEGERLSYNEQFF

clone_size: many
j_call: TRBJ2-7
d_call: NA
v_call: TRBV11-1
cdr3_nt: TGTGCCAGCAGCTCCCAGGGACCCTACGAGCAGTACTTC
cdr3_aa: CASSSQGPYEQYF

clone_size: NA
j_call: TRBJ1-6
d_call: TRBD1
v_call: TRBV19
cdr3_nt: TGTGCCAGTAGTGGGACAGCTGGCTCCTATAATTCACCCCTCCACTTT
cdr3_aa: CASSGTAGSYNSPLHF

clone_size: many
j_call: TRBJ2-4
d_call: NA
v_call: TRBV7-2
cdr3_nt: TGTGCCAGCAGCTCAGGGGTTACCAAAAACATTCAGTACTTC
cdr3_aa: CASSSGVTKNIQYF

clone_size: many
j_call: TRBJ1-1
d_call: NA
v_call: TRBV28
cdr3_nt: TGTGCCAGCAGTTATGGGGGGAGGGCGGACACTGAAGCTTTCTTT
cdr3_aa: CASSYGGRADTEAFF

clone_size: many
j_call: TRBJ2-1
d_call: NA
v_call: TRBV7-8
cdr3_nt: TGTGCCAGCGTCCTCGGGGCCACCTACAATGAGCAGTTCTTC
cdr3_aa: CASVLGATYNEQFF

clone_size: many
j_call: TRBJ1-1
d_call: NA
v_call: TRBV13
cdr3_nt: TGTGCCAGCAGCCGTGCAGGCGACACTGAAGCTTTCTTT
cdr3_aa: CASSRAGDTEAFF

clone_size: many
j_call: TRBJ2-1
d_call: TRBD2
v_call: TRBV20-1
cdr3_nt: TGCAGTGCTCCCGGACTAGGAGGCAATGAGCAGTTCTTC
cdr3_aa: CSAPGLGGNEQFF

clone_size: few
j_call: TRBJ2-1
d_call: NA
v_call: TRBV4-2
cdr3_nt: TGTGCCAGCAGCCAAGATTTCCAGTCCTACAATGAGCAGTTCTTC
cdr3_aa: CASSQDFQSYNEQFF

clone_size: NA
j_call: TRBJ2-4
d_call: NA
v_call: TRBV4-1
cdr3_nt: TGCGCCAGCAGCCAGTCACAGGGATTAGCCAAAAACATTCAGTACTTC
cdr3_aa: CASSQSQGLAKNIQYF

clone_size: many
j_call: TRBJ1-1
d_call: NA
v_call: TRBV7-9
cdr3_nt: TGTGCCAGCAGCATAAGAAAGGGAGCAAAGGACGGTCTGAACACTGAAGCTTTCTTT
cdr3_aa: CASSIRKGAKDGLNTEAFF

clone_size: many
j_call: TRBJ1-1
d_call: NA
v_call: TRBV20-1
cdr3_nt: TGCAGTGCTAGATTCACCTGGGGGGGGACTGAAGCTTTCTTT
cdr3_aa: CSARFTWGGTEAFF

clone_size: few
j_call: TRBJ1-1
d_call: NA
v_call: TRBV27
cdr3_nt: TGTGCCAGCGTCTCTGGAGGGGTCGGCACTGAAGCTTTCTTT
cdr3_aa: CASVSGGVGTEAFF